The 14 T cell receptor beta chains in this list originate from one sample, sequenced in a study of shared clonotypes between healthy human individuals. Naive CD8 cells were CD45RO-negative, positively selected for CCR7, excluding terminally differentiated effector memory CD45RA+ cells. Profiling relied on immunoSEQ multiplex PCR, and the TCRdb table lists in-frame clones only, not all of them. The table lists roughly 2,000,000 clones, around 93% of them singletons. The sequenced sample was naive CD8+ T cells from PBMCs. The receptor set was obtained from a man aged 18 to 35 in good health. Some clones in this sample may be carry-over from other donors' samples.

J is TRBJ2-1 and V is TRBV5-6; possible D gene TRBD2, 6 bases. Per the germline V gene, CDR1 is SGHDT and CDR2 is YYEEEE. V dropped 2 bases and J dropped 3 bases, with 9 bases sitting between them. The CDR3 runs to 14 residues. The CDR3, as DNA: TGTGCCAGCAGCTTTGGCGGGGTCTACAATGAGCAGTTCTTC. Encoded protein: CASSFGGVYNEQFF.

V gene TRBV29-1 combines with J gene TRBJ2-5; D assignment may be TRBD1 or TRBD2 (5 bases each). Germline V CDR1 and CDR2: SQVTM, ANQGSEA. The length of the CDR3 is 16 residues. V shed 1 base and J shed 4 bases, with 19 bases lying between them. The CDR3 DNA reads TGCAGCGTTGAAGGCAGTATAACGAGGGGACGAGAGACCCAGTACTTC. Its protein is CSVEGSITRGRETQYF.

The genes are TRBV7-3 and TRBJ2-2, with unresolved D. Per the germline V gene, CDR1 is SGHTA and CDR2 is FQGTGA. The length of the CDR3 is 12 residues. The V end was cut by 1 base, the J end by 6 bases, with 3 bases between. Here the CDR3 reads CASSLMPGELFF. Here the CDR3 DNA reads TGTGCCAGCAGCTTAATGCCCGGGGAGCTGTTTTTT.

The genes are TRBV6-4 and TRBJ1-2; 7 bases agree with TRBD1. The V gene end was trimmed by 10 bases and the J gene end by 8 bases; junction bases not matched to a gene: 19. The V gene's germline CDR1 is MRHNA and CDR2 SNTAGT. This CDR3 contains 15 residues. This CDR3 is CAIPGPGQVRSGYTF. CDR3 nucleotide sequence: TGTGCCATCCCAGGCCCAGGACAGGTTCGTTCCGGCTACACCTTC.

Turning to this clone: Other DNA sequences in the sample encode the same CDR3. The chain recombines TRBV28 with TRBJ2-1; TRBD2 might be the D (6 bases). The length of the CDR3 is 15 residues. V lost 2 bases and J 4 bases, leaving 12 bases between the germline ends. Germline CDR1 MDHEN, CDR2 SYDVKM. CDR3 region: CASSLRLVSYNEQFF. In DNA form, the CDR3 reads TGTGCCAGCAGTTTAAGACTAGTTAGTTACAATGAGCAGTTCTTC.

CDR3 bases: TGTGCCAGCAGCTTACGCGACCGGGACAGGGGTGGAGAGCAGTACTTC. The encoded protein is CASSLRDRDRGGEQYF. This chain uses TRBV7-9 with TRBJ2-7; TRBD1 aligns across 10 bases. V lost 2 bases, J lost 7 bases, and 11 bases stayed unmatched. The germline gives CDR1 SEHNR, CDR2 FQNEAQ (reference sequence). The CDR3 has 16 residues.

This clone appeared a single time. The V and J genes are TRBV27 and TRBJ2-3, with 9 bases fitting TRBD2. The CDR3 runs 15 residues. With 6 bases clipped from V and 2 bases from J, the junction kept 6 bases outside the gene matches. Germline CDR1 reads MNHEY; CDR2 reads SMNVEV (reference sequence). CDR3: CASSILAGFTDTQYF. In DNA form, the CDR3 reads TGTGCCAGCAGCATCCTAGCGGGGTTCACAGATACGCAGTATTTT.

The rearrangement uses TRBV30 and TRBJ2-3; 7 bases align to TRBD1. Germline V CDR1 and CDR2: GTSNPN, SVGIG (reference sequence). The CDR3 has 15 amino acids. Trimming cost V 4 bases and J 2 bases; bases outside gene matches: 9. In nucleotides, the CDR3 is TGTGCCTGGAAAGATCGGGACAGAGTCACAGATACGCAGTATTTT. Amino acid sequence: CAWKDRDRVTDTQYF.

The chain recombines TRBV27 with TRBJ2-7; 9 bases align to TRBD1. This CDR3 has 15 amino acids. From germline, CDR1 is MNHEY and CDR2 SMNVEV (reference sequence). The V and J ends lost 8 bases and 2 bases, in that order; junction bases with no gene match: 10. CDR3 coding DNA: TGTGCCAGCTACCTACCGGGACAGGGTCCCTACGAGCAGTACTTC. Translation gives CASYLPGQGPYEQYF.

The chain carries TRBV7-9 and TRBJ2-7, with D possibly TRBD1 on 6 matching bases. Deletions cut 5 bases from V and 3 bases from J, with 14 bases between. Looked up from germline, CDR1 is SEHNR and CDR2 is FQNEAQ (reference sequence). The CDR3 contains 14 residues. This chain's CDR3 is CASSVTGSGYEQYF. Written as DNA, the CDR3 is TGTGCCAGCAGCGTTACAGGGTCGGGCTACGAGCAGTACTTC.

The chain combines TRBV27 with TRBJ2-7; a possible D gene is TRBD1 (5 bases). The CDR3 extends over 15 amino acids. CDR1 MNHEY and CDR2 SMNVEV come from the germline V gene (reference sequence). V lost 5 bases and J 0 bases, leaving 14 bases between the germline ends. The CDR3 nucleotides are TGTGCCAGCAGTAACCGGGCCAGGGCCTCCTACGAGCAGTACTTC. Protein sequence: CASSNRARASYEQYF.

V gene TRBV5-1 combines with J gene TRBJ1-1; D not certain. Germline CDR1 SGHRS, CDR2 YFSETQ. The CDR3 contains 13 residues. Trimming cost V 4 bases and J 11 bases, with 18 bases left between them. The CDR3 nucleotides are TGCGCCAGCAGCCCGGAGGGAATATCGTATGCTTTCTTT. Translating it yields CASSPEGISYAFF.

V is TRBV10-3 and J is TRBJ1-2; D is uncertain. V lost 3 bases, J lost 3 bases, and 2 bases lay in between. Germline CDR1 reads ENHRY; CDR2 reads SYGVKD. This CDR3 has 11 residues. CDR3 sequence (DNA): TGTGCCATCAGTGATGACTATGGCTACACCTTC. Translation: CAISDDYGYTF.

Note on this clone: The same CDR3 arises from other DNA sequences in this sample as well. This rearrangement joins TRBV6-5 to TRBJ1-1; a possible D gene is TRBD1 (5 bases). The germline CDR1 and CDR2 sequences are MNHEY and SVGAGI. Trimming cost V 0 bases and J 3 bases, with 11 bases left between them. This CDR3 is 15 amino acids long. CDR3 protein: CASSYSSLGDTEAFF. CDR3 nucleotides: TGTGCCAGCAGTTACTCGAGCCTGGGGGACACTGAAGCTTTCTTT.